Sequencing of this T cell receptor (beta chain) was carried out in a study of shared clonotypes between healthy human individuals. The genomic DNA of each subset was split evenly across several immunoSEQ plates. The table came from immunoSEQ multiplex PCR; TCRdb's copy has only in-frame clones and leaves some out. The table includes some 1.4 million clones, about 96% detected once. Germline lookup yields CDR1 SGHDN and CDR2 FVKESK. The CDR3 has 18 amino acids. Losses at the gene ends were 4 bases for V and 9 bases for J; bases not matched to a gene: 13. V usage is TRBV14 and J usage is TRBJ2-1; 15 nucleotides match TRBD2. Sequencing used naive CD4+ T cells sorted from blood. Subset given: CD45RA+ positively selected. The source of this sequence is a young man in good health. The CDR3 loop is CASSPILGLAGGSGEQFF. The CDR3 region has the DNA TGTGCCAGCAGCCCTATACTGGGACTAGCGGGAGGTTCAGGTGAGCAGTTCTTC.